The 8 T cell receptor beta chains below come from one sample, sequenced in a study of long-term antiretroviral therapy in people with HIV. Survey level was the resolution at which the v3.0 immunoSEQ assay ran. Here immunoSEQ multiplex PCR was the method, and the copy in TCRdb shows in-frame clones only, minus some. The table lists 25,000 to 35,000 clones, over 70% of them singletons, with roughly 8.2% in the top ten. This sample comprised unsorted PBMCs, obtained 3.1 years after starting antiretroviral therapy. The receptors derive from a woman aged 50 to 65 with HIV.

The chain recombines TRBV7-9 with TRBJ2-7, with a weak D call TRBD2 (5 bases). CDR1 is SEHNR, CDR2 FQNEAQ, per germline (reference sequence). The CDR3 is made up of 13 amino acids. V dropped 1 base and J dropped 6 bases, with 10 bases sitting between them. As DNA, the CDR3 is TGTGCCAGCAGCTTAGGAGCCCGGGGCGAGCAGTACGTC. Residues: CASSLGARGEQYV.

The V call is TRBV5-1, the J call TRBJ2-5; D gene uncertain. The CDR3 sequence is 11 residues long. Germline CDR1 reads SGHRS; CDR2 reads YFSETQ. V shed 3 bases and J shed 1 base, with 1 base lying between them. The CDR3 nucleotides read TGCGCCAGCAGCTCCCAAGAGACCCAGTACTTC. This gives the protein CASSSQETQYF.

This chain joins TRBV5-5 and TRBJ2-7; no definite D call. Germline CDR1 SGHKS, CDR2 YYEKEE (reference sequence). CDR3 length equals 14 residues. V was clipped by 0 bases and J by 0 bases, with 7 bases between them. The CDR3 nucleotides are TGTGCCAGCAGCTTGGCACTCGGCTCCTACGAGCAGTACTTC. Its translation: CASSLALGSYEQYF.

The chain recombines TRBV5-1 with TRBJ1-4, with TRBD1 matching 10 bases. The CDR3 length is 14 residues. Germline CDR1 reads SGHRS; CDR2 reads YFSETQ. Unmatched junction bases numbered 5, after V lost 4 bases and J lost 8 bases. CDR3 in DNA: TGCGCCAGCAGCCTGGGACAGGGGCGCGAAAAACTGTTTTTT. This encodes CASSLGQGREKLFF.

This clone was detected only once. This sequence joins TRBV7-2 and TRBJ1-2; TRBD1 aligns across 10 bases. CDR3 length: 17 residues. The V segment lost 5 bases and the J segment 2 bases; nucleotides outside the gene matches: 11. CDR1 and CDR2 from the germline V gene are SGHTA and FQGNSA. CDR3 nucleotide sequence: TGTGCCAGCAGCATGACCGGGACAGGGGAACTCAACTATGGCTACACCTTC. It is translated as CASSMTGTGELNYGYTF. Using reference TRBV7-2 and TRBJ1-2 for the parts outside the CDR3, the full variable domain is GAGVSQSPSNKVTEKGKDVELRCDPISGHTALYWYRQSLGQGLEFLIYFQGNSAPDKSGLPSDRFSAERTGGSVSTLTIQRTQQEDSAVYLCASSMTGTGELNYGYTFGSGTRLTVV.

This sequence joins TRBV27 and TRBJ2-2; D gene unclear. Deletions cut 2 bases from V and 4 bases from J, with 8 bases between. The CDR3 extends over 14 amino acids. CDR1 MNHEY and CDR2 SMNVEV come from the germline V gene (reference sequence). The DNA for the CDR3 is TGTGCCAGCAGTTTAGTGGCGGCCACCGGGGAGCTGTTTTTT. Its translation is CASSLVAATGELFF.

V and J are TRBV7-2 and TRBJ2-3, with D possibly TRBD2 on 6 matching bases. With 2 bases removed from V and 3 bases from J, the gap between germline ends came to 18 bases. The CDR3 has 17 amino acids. Germline CDR1 is SGHTA and CDR2 is FQGNSA. As DNA, the CDR3 is TGTGCCAGCAGCTTATGGGTGGTAGCGGCTAAAACAGATACGCAGTATTTT. Amino acids: CASSLWVVAAKTDTQYF.

A remark on this clone: A junction end diverges from the germline sequence, so it may reflect a read error. The genes are TRBV6-1 and TRBJ1-2, with D tentatively TRBD1 (5 bases). This CDR3 has 13 residues. CDR1 MNHNS and CDR2 SASEGT come from the germline V gene. The CDR3 DNA reads TGCGCCAGCAGTGACAGAGGAGAGGGCGGCTACACCTTC. Protein sequence: CASSDRGEGGYTF.